Given below is one T cell receptor (beta chain) in context. Antigen: not known. A read error may be the cause here, since a much bigger clone is one base away. Time point given: persistent/refractory GD, antithyroid drugs over 5 years with positive TRAb. PBMC-derived RNA was used for the TCR library. Patients of an endocrinology department in Xi'an, China, were included. The source of the sample is a study of regulatory T cells in long-lasting Graves disease. Turning to the study itself: It was over 5 years of antithyroid drugs, with positive TSH receptor antibodies, that meant persistent Graves' disease. Study results and limitations: There was favoring of TRBV28, TRBJ1-2 and TRBJ2-5 in persistent disease.

The CDR3 has 15 residues. Germline V gene data show CDR1 as MDHEN and CDR2 as SYDVKM. Trimming cost V 7 bases and J 6 bases; bases outside gene matches: 11. Construction of TCR beta libraries relied on iRepertoire HTBI primers and on Arm-PCR targeting CDR3 regions. In TCRdb, the multiplex PCR reads were re-called with MiXCR into one record per CDR3 protein. The sample has under 500,000 distinct CDR3 sequences, roughly 20% seen once. The rearrangement joins TRBV28 to TRBJ1-5, with TRBD1 identical over 8 bases. The material was peripheral blood mononuclear cells (PBMCs), obtained when the disease was refractory, from a patient treated with antithyroid drugs. The TCR comes from a female donor with Graves disease. The CDR3 bases are TGTGCCAGCACCAAGGACAGGGTCAACAGTCAGCCCCAGCATTTT. Translating it yields CASTKDRVNSQPQHF. Using reference TRBV28 and TRBJ1-5 for the parts outside the CDR3, the full variable domain is DVKVTQSSRYLVKRTGEKVFLECVQDMDHENMFWYRQDPGLGLRLIYFSYDVKMKEKGDIPEGYSVSREKKERFSLILESASTNQTSMYLCASTKDRVNSQPQHFGDGTRLSIL.